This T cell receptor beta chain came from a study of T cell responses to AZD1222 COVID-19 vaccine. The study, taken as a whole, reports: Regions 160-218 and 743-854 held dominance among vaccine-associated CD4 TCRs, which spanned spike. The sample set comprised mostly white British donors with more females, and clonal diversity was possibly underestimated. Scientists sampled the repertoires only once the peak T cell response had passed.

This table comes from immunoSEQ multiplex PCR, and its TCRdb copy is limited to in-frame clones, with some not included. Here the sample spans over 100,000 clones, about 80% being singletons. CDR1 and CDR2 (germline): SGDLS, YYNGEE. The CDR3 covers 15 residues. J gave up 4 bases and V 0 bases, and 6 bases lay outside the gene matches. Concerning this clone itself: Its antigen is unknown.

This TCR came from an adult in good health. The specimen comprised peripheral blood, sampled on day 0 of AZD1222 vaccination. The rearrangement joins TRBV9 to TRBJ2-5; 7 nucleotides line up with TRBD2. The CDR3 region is CASSVGGGEGETQYF. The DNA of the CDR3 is TGTGCCAGCAGCGTAGGGGGAGGGGAAGGAGAGACCCAGTACTTC. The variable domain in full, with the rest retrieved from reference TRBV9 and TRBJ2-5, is DSGVTQTPKHLITATGQRVTLRCSPRSGDLSVYWYQQSLDQGLQFLIQYYNGEERAKGNILERFSAQQFPDLHSELNLSSLELGDSALYFCASSVGGGEGETQYFGPGTRLLVL.